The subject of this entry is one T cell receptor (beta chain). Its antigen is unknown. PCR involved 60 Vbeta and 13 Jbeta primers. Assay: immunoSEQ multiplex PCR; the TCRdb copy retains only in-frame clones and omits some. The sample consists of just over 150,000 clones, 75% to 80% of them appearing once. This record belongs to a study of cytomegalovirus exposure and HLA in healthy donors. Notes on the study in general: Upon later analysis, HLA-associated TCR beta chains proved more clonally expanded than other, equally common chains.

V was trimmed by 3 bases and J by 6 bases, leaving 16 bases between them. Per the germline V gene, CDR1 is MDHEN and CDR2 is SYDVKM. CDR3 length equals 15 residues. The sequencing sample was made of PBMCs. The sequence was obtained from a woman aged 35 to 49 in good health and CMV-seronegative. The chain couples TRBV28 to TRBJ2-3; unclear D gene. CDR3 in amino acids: CASSLKESLADTQYF. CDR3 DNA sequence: TGTGCCAGCAGTTTGAAGGAGTCCCTGGCGGATACGCAGTATTTT.